Listed here are 4 T cell receptor beta chains from one sample, sequenced in a study of cytotoxic CD8 clonotypes in ibrutinib-treated CLL. The repertoire was sequenced with immunoSEQ multiplex PCR; TCRdb's copy has only in-frame clones and lacks some. The data contain some 310,000 clones, 70% to 80% of them singletons. The sample here was PBMCs, taken before ibrutinib treatment. These receptors came from a human donor with chronic lymphocytic leukemia.

V is TRBV5-1 and J is TRBJ2-1; D might be TRBD1 (7 bases). The CDR3 has 14 residues. Trimming pared 4 bases from V and 8 bases from J, leaving 16 bases between. Germline CDR1 is SGHRS and CDR2 is YFSETQ. This CDR3 reads CASSAMGGQHEQFF. The CDR3 coding sequence is TGCGCCAGCAGCGCGATGGGGGGACAGCATGAGCAGTTCTTC.

Concerning this clone: Other DNA sequences within the sample encode an identical CDR3. The chain joins TRBV9 to TRBJ1-1; no clear D gene. The CDR3 has 14 residues. CDR1 SGDLS and CDR2 YYNGEE come from the germline V gene. V shed 0 bases and J shed 1 base, with 7 bases lying between them. CDR3 nucleotide sequence: TGTGCCAGCAGCGTAGCCCCACAGAACACTGAAGCTTTCTTT. This encodes CASSVAPQNTEAFF.

This chain uses TRBV11-2 with TRBJ2-5; D remains unclear. The CDR3 runs to 13 residues. V lost 1 base, J lost 7 bases, and 10 bases lay in between. Germline V gene data show CDR1 as SGHAT and CDR2 as FQNNGV. This CDR3 reads CASSLGSIGTQYF. The DNA for the CDR3 is TGTGCCAGCAGCTTAGGGTCGATTGGGACCCAGTACTTC.

The chain is built from TRBV4-3 and TRBJ2-3, with TRBD1 matching 7 bases. With 3 bases clipped from V and 3 bases from J, the junction kept 3 bases outside the gene matches. The CDR3 is 14 residues long. Germline V gives CDR1 LGHNA, CDR2 YSLEER. In nucleotides, the CDR3 is TGCGCCAGCAGCCAGTTGACAGGGACAGATACGCAGTATTTT. Translating gives CASSQLTGTDTQYF.